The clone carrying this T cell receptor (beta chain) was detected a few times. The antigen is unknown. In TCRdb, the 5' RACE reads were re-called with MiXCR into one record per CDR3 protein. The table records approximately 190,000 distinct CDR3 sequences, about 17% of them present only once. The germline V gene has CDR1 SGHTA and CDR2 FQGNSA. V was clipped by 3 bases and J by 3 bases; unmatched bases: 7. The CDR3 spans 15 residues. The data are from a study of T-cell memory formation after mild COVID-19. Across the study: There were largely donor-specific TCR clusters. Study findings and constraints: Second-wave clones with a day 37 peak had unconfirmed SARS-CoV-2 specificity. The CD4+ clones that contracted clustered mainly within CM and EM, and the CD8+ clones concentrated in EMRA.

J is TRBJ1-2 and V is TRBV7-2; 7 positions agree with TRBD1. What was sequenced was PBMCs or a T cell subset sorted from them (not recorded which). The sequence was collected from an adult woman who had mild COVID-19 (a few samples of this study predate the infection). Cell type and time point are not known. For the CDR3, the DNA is TGTGCCAGCAGCTTCAGCTTCGGACAGGACTATGGCTACACCTTC. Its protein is CASSFSFGQDYGYTF.